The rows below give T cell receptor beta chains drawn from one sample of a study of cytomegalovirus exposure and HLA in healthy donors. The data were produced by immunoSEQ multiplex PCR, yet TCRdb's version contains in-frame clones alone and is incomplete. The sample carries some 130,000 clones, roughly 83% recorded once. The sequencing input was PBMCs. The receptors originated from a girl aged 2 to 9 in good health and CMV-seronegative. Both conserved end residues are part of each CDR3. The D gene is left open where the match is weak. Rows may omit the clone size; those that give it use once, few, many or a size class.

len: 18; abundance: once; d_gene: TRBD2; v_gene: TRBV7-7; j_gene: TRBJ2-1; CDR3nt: TGTGCTAGCAGCTTAGCTGGGGTAGCGGGGAGGGTTTGGGGTGAGCAGTTCTTC; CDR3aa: CASSLAGVAGRVWGEQFF
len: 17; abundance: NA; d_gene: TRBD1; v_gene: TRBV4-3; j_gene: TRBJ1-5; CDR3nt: TGCGCCAGCAGCCAAGATGGGACAGGGGGCATTTATCAGCCCCAGCATTTT; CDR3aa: CASSQDGTGGIYQPQHF
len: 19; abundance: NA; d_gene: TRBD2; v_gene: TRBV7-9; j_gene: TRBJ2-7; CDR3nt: TGTGCCAGCAGCCCGATCTCGGGACTAGCGGGAGTGTCGCCCTACGAGCAGTACTTC; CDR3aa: CASSPISGLAGVSPYEQYF
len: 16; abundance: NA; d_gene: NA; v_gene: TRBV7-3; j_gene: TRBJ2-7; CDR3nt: TGTGCCAGCAGCTTGGATCAGGGGTCTGGGTCCTACGAGCAGTACTTC; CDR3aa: CASSLDQGSGSYEQYF
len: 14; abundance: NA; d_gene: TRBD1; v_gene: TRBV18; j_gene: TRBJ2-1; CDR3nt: TGTGCCAGCTCACCGGACAGGGTGATCGGTGAGCAGTTCTTC; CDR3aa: CASSPDRVIGEQFF
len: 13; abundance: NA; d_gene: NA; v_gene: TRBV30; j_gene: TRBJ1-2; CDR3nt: TGTGCCTGGAATTTTGGGGGGGTTGACGGCTACACCTTC; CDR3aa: CAWNFGGVDGYTF
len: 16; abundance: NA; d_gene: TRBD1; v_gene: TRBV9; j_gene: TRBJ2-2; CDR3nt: TGTGCCAGCAGCGGCAGGGACAGGGCCGTCACCGGGGAGCTGTTTTTT; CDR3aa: CASSGRDRAVTGELFF
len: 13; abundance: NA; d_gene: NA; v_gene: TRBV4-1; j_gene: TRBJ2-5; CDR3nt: TGCGCCAGCAGCCAAGGAGGGTTGGAGACCCAGTACTTC; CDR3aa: CASSQGGLETQYF
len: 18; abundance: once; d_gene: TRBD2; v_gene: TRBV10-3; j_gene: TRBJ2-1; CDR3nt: TGTGCCATCAGCGAACCTGGGGCGGGAGCCTTTCTCGAGAATGAGCAGTTCTTC; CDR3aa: CAISEPGAGAFLENEQFF
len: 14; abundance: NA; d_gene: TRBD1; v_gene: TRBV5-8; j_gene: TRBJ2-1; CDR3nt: TGTGCCAGCAGCCAAGACGACAGGGGCGGTGAGCAGTTCTTC; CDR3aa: CASSQDDRGGEQFF
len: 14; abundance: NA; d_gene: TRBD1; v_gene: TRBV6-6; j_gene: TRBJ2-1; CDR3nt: TGTGCCAGCAGTTACACCGGGACAGAAAATGAGCAGTTCTTC; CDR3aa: CASSYTGTENEQFF
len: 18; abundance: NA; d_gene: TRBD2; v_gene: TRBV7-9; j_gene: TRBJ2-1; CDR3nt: TGTGCCAGCAGCTTATGGGCTAGCGGGAGTATCTCCTACAATGAGCAGTTCTTC; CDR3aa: CASSLWASGSISYNEQFF
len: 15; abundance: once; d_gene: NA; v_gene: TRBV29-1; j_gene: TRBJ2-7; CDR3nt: TGCAGCGTTGAAGATGAATCAGGGGTTCCCTACGAGCAGTACTTC; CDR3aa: CSVEDESGVPYEQYF
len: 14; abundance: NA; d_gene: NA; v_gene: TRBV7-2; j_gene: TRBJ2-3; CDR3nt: TGTGCCAGCAGCTTAGCCGGACTTACAGATACGCAGTATTTT; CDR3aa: CASSLAGLTDTQYF
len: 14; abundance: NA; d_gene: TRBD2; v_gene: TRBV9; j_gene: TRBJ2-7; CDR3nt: TGTGCCAGCAGCCCTAGCGGGGGCCGCTACGAGCAGTACTTC; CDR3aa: CASSPSGGRYEQYF
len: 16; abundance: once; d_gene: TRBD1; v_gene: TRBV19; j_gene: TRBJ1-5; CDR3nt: TGTGCCAGTCAAAGACAGGGAACTTATAGCAATCAGCCCCAGCATTTT; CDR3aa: CASQRQGTYSNQPQHF
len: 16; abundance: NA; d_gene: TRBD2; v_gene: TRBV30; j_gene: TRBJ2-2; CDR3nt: TGTGCCTGGAGTCCTAAGATAGCGGGAGATCAGGGGGAGCTGTTTTTT; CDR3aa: CAWSPKIAGDQGELFF
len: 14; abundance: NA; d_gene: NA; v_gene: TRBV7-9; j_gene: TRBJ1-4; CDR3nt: TGTGCCAGCAGCTTAGGTCAACCGAGGGAAAAACTGTTTTTT; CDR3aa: CASSLGQPREKLFF
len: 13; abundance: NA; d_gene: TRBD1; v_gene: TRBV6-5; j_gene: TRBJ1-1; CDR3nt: TGTGCCAGCAGCCGACAGGGGAACACTGAAGCTTTCTTT; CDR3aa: CASSRQGNTEAFF
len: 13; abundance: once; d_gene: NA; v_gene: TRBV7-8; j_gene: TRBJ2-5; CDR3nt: TGTGCCAGCAGCTTTTCAGGGTTGGAGACCCAGTACTTC; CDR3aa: CASSFSGLETQYF
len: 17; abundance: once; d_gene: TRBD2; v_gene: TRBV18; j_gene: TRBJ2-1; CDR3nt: TGTGCCAGCTCACCCCGCCATCTAGCGGGGGCTTCCGGTGAGCAGTTCTTC; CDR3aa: CASSPRHLAGASGEQFF
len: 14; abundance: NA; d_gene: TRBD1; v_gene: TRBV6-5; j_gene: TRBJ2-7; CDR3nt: TGTGCCAGCAGTCCGTGGGACAGTCCCTACGAGCAGTACTTC; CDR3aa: CASSPWDSPYEQYF
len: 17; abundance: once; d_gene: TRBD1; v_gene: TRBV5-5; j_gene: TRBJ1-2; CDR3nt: TGTGCCAGCAGCTTGCTGCTAATCGGACAGGGCCGGGATGGCTACACCTTC; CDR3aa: CASSLLLIGQGRDGYTF
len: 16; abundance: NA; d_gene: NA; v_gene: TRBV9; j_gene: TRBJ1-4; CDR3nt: TGTGCCAGCAGCCCGAGCGGACGGACAACTAATGAAAAACTGTTTTTT; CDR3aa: CASSPSGRTTNEKLFF
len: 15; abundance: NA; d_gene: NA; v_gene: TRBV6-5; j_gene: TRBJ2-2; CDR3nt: TGTGCCAGCAGTTACTGGAAGGTGGAGGTCGGGGAGCTGTTTTTT; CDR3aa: CASSYWKVEVGELFF
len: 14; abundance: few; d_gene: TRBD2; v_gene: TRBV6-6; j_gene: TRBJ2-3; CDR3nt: TGTGCCAGCAGTGGAGGACTAGCAACAGATACGCAGTATTTT; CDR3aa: CASSGGLATDTQYF
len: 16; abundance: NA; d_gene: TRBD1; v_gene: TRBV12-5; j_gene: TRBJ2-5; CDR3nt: TGTGCTAGTGCCCCCGGGACAGGGGGCTTATCAGAGACCCAGTACTTC; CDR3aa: CASAPGTGGLSETQYF
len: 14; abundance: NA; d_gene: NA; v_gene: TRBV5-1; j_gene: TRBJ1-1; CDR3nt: TGCGCCAGCAGCTTGTTGTCCGGAGGTACTGAAGCTTTCTTT; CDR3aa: CASSLLSGGTEAFF
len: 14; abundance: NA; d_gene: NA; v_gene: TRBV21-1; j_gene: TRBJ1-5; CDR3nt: TGTGTGGTTAGGGCGGGACAGGGGTGTCAGCCCCAGCATTTT; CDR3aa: CVVRAGQGCQPQHF
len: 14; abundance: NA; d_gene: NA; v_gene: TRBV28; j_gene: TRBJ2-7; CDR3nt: TGTGCCAGCACCGCCAGGCCTTTTCGCTACGAGCAGTACTTC; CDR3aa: CASTARPFRYEQYF
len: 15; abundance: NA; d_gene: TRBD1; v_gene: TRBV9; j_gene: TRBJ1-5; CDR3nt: TGTGCCAGCAGCAAAGGAGAGGGGGCGAGTCAGCCCCAGCATTTT; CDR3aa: CASSKGEGASQPQHF
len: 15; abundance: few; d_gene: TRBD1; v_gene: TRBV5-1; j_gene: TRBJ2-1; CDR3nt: TGCGCCAGCAGCCCTGGACAGGGCTCCTACAATGAGCAGTTCTTC; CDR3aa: CASSPGQGSYNEQFF
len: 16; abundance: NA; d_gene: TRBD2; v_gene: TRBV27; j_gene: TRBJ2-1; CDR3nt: TGTGCCAGCAGTTTGAGACTAGCGGGGTCCTACAATGAGCAGTTCTTC; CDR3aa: CASSLRLAGSYNEQFF
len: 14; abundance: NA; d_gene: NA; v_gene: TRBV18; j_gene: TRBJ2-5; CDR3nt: TGTGCCAGCTCACCATTTCGGGGGCAAGAGACCCAGTACTTC; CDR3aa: CASSPFRGQETQYF
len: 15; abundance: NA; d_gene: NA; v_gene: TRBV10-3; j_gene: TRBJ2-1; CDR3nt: TGTGCCACCGCCCAGGAGGGGGGGCTTGGGCGTGAGCAGTTCTTC; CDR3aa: CATAQEGGLGREQFF
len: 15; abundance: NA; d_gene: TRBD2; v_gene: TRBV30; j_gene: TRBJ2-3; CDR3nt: TGTGCCTGGTTGAGAGCGGGAGGGCCTACAGATACGCAGTATTTT; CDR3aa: CAWLRAGGPTDTQYF
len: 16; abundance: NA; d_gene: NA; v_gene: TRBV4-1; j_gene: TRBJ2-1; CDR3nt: TGCGCCAGCAGCCAAGTCAGCGGGCCCCCCTACAATGGGCAGTTCTTC; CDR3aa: CASSQVSGPPYNGQFF
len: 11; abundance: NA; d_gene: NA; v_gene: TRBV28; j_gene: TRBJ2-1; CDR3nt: TGTGCCAGCAGTTCTAGCCGTGAGCAGTTCTTC; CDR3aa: CASSSSREQFF
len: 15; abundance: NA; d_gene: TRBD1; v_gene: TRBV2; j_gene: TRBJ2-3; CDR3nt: TGTGCCAGCCTGTTGACAGGGGTCAGCACAGATACGCAGTATTTT; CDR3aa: CASLLTGVSTDTQYF
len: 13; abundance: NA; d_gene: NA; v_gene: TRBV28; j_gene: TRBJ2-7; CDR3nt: TGTGCCAGCACCGGGACAAGCCTACACGAGCAGTACTTC; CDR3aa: CASTGTSLHEQYF
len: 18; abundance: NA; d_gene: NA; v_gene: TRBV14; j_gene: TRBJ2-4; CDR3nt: TGTGCCAGCAGCCAAGAGCCAGCAGGGGAATTAGCCAAAAACATTCAGTACTTC; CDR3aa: CASSQEPAGELAKNIQYF
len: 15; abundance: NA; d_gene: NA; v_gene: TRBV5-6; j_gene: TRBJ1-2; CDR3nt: TGTGCCAGCAGCCATGGGGCGAGGATTGGCTATGGCTACACCTTC; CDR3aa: CASSHGARIGYGYTF
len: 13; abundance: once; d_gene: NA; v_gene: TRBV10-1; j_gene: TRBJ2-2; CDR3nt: TGCGCCAGCAGCCGAGAGCTTTTGGGGGAGCTGTTTTTT; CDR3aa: CASSRELLGELFF
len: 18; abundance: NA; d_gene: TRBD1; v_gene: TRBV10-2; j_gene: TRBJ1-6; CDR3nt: TGCGCCAGCATGACAGGACAGGGGCCCCTCATTGGGGATTCACCCCTCCACTTT; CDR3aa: CASMTGQGPLIGDSPLHF
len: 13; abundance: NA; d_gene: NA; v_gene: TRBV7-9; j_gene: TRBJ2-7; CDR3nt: TGTGCCAGCAGCTCGGGACAAGACTACGAGCAGTACTTC; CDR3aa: CASSSGQDYEQYF